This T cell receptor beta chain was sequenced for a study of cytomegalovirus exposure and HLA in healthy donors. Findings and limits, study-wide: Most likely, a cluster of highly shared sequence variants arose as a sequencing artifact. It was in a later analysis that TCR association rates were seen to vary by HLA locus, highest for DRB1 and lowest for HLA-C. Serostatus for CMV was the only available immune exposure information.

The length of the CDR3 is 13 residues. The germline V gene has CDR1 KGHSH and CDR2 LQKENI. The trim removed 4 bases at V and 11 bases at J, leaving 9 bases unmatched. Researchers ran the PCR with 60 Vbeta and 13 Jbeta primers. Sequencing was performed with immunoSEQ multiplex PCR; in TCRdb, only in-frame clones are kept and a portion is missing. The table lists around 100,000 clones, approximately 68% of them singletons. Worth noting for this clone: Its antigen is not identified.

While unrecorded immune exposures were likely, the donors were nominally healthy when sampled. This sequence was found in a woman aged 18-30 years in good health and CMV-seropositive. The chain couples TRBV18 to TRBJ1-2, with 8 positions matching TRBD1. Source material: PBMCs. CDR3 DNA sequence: TGTGCCAGCTCACTGGGACAGGAGCCGCGATACACCTTC. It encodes CASSLGQEPRYTF. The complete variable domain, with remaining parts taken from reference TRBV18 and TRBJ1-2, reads NAGVMQNPRHLVRRRGQEARLRCSPMKGHSHVYWYRQLPEEGLKFMVYLQKENIIDESGMPKERFSAEFPKEGPSILRIQQVVRGDSAAYFCASSLGQEPRYTFGSGTRLTVV.